This T cell receptor (beta chain) was obtained from a study of blood T cell repertoires in COVID-19. Study-wide context: The samples span acute and convalescent COVID-19 from the United States, Italy and Spain. Nucleic acid was either cDNA or gDNA, and it came from T cells, B-cell-depleted T cells, or PBMCs.

In the authors' methods: Quantification of nucleated cells was approximated via reference gene primer amplification. TCRdb keeps only in-frame clones here, not all; method: immunoSEQ multiplex PCR. V and J calls and clone size follow that table, whereas D and trimming were derived from the DNA. The sample gives around 500,000 clones, approximately 85% of which show up once; approximately 3.2% is in the top ten. V was clipped by 4 bases and J by 0 bases, with 13 bases between them. Germline V lookup: CDR1 MDHEN, CDR2 SYDVKM. CDR3 length: 15 residues. The TCR was taken from a human donor in a cohort sampled during active COVID-19. Material: peripheral blood. The J gene is TRBJ2-7, the V gene TRBV28; TRBD2 might be the D (6 bases). CDR3 DNA: TGTGCCAGCAGTTCTCAAGGGGACTTCTCCTACGAGCAGTACTTC. Amino acid sequence: CASSSQGDFSYEQYF.